The present T cell receptor (beta chain) was sequenced within a study of T-cell memory formation after mild COVID-19. About the research overall: Clusters were largely donor specific.

V was shortened by 5 bases and J by 0 bases, with 11 bases between the two germline ends. In germline, CDR1 is SGDLS, CDR2 YYNGEE. The CDR3 consists of 14 residues. TCRdb independently ran MiXCR on the 5' RACE reads; one entry per CDR3 protein. The profile shows under 600,000 distinct CDR3 sequences, less than 25% of them singletons. The sequence derives from an adult woman who had mild COVID-19 (a few samples of this study predate the infection). Cell type and time point are not known. The sequenced material came from PBMCs or a T cell subset sorted from them (not recorded which). The genes are TRBV9 and TRBJ1-1; D is unclear. DNA for the CDR3: TGTGCCAGCAGACGTGGGGAGATGAACACTGAAGCTTTCTTT. The encoded protein is CASRRGEMNTEAFF.